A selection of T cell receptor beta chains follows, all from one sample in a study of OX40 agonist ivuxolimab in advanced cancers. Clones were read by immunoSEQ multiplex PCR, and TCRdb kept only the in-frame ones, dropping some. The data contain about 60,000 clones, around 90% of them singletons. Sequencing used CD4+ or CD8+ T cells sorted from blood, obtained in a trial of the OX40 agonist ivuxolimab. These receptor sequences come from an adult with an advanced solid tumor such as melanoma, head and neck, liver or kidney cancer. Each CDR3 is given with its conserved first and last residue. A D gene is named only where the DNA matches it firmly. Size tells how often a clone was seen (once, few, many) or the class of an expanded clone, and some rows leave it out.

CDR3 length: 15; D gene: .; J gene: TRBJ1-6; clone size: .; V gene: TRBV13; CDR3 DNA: TGTGCCAGCAGCGATAAAAGAAGGGTGGAGTCACCCCTCCACTTT; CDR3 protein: CASSDKRRVESPLHF
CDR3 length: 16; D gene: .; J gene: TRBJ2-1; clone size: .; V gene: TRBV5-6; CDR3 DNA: TGTGCCAGCAGCTTAGGAGGGGCAACCGCCTACAATGAGCAGTTCTTC; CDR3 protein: CASSLGGATAYNEQFF
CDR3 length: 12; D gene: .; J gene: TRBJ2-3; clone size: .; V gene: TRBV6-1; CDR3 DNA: TGTGCCAGCAGGAGCCACACAGATACGCAGTATTTT; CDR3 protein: CASRSHTDTQYF
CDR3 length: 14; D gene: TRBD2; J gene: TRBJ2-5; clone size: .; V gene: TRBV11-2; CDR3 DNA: TGTGCCAGCAGCCTACGGACTAGCGCGGCGACCCAGTACTTC; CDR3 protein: CASSLRTSAATQYF
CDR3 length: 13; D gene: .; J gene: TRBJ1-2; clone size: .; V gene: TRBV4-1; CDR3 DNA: TGCGCCAGCAGCCGGGGAGGGGGTTATGGCTACACCTTC; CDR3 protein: CASSRGGGYGYTF
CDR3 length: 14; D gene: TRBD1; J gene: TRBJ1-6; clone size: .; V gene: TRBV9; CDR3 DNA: TGTGCCAGCAGCGTGGACAGGGAGGATTCACCCCTCCACTTT; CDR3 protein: CASSVDREDSPLHF
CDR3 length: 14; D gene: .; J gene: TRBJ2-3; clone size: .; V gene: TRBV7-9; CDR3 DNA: TGTGCCAGCAGTTCCTCCCACCCCACAGATACGCAGTATTTT; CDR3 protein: CASSSSHPTDTQYF
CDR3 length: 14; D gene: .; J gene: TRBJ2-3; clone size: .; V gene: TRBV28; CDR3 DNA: TGTGCCAGCAGTTTATGGCAACGAGGTGATACGCAGTATTTT; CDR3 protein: CASSLWQRGDTQYF
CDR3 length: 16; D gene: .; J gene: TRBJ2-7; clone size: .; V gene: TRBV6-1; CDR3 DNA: TGTGCCAGCAGTGATTATGCAGCTCGGAGCTCCTACGAGCAGTACTTC; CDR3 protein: CASSDYAARSSYEQYF
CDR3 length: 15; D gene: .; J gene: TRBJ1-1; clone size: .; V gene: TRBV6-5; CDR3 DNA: TGTGCCAGCATCCCAGCGCGGAGTAGAAGTTCTGAAGCTTTCTTT; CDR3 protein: CASIPARSRSSEAFF
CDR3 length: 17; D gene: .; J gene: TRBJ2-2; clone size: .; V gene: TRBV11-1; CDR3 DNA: TGTGCCAGCAGCTTATCGCGATGGGAAACGAACACCGGGGAGCTGTTTTTT; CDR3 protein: CASSLSRWETNTGELFF
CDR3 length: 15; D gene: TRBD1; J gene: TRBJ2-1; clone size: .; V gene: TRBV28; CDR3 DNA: TGTGCCAGCAGTTCCGGGACAGCTTCCTACAATGAGCAGTTCTTC; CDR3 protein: CASSSGTASYNEQFF
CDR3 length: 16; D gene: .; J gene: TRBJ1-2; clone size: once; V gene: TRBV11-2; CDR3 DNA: TGTGCCAGCAGCCCCCCTGGCCGAGAAGCTAACTATGGCTACACCTTC; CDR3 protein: CASSPPGREANYGYTF
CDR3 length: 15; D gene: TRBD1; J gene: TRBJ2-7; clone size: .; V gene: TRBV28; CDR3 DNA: TGTGCCAGCCCACCAAGGGGGACAGCAAACTACGAGCAGTACTTC; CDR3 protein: CASPPRGTANYEQYF
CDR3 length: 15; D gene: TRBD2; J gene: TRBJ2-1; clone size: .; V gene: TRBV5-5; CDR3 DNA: TGTGCCAGCAGCCGAAGGAGCGGGGGCCACAATGAGCAGTTCTTC; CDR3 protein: CASSRRSGGHNEQFF
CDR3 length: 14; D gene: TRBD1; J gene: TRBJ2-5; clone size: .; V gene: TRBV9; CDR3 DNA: TGTGCCAGCAGCCCGACAGGGGATCGAGAGACCCAGTACTTC; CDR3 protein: CASSPTGDRETQYF
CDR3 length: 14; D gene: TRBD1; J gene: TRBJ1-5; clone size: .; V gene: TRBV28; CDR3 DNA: TGTGCCACTAGTCGACAGGGTGGCAATCAGCCCCAGCATTTT; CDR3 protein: CATSRQGGNQPQHF
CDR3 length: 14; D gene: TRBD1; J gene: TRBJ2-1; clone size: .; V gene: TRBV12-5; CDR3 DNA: TGTGCTAGTGGTTCCCCACTGACAGGGCTTGAGCAGTTCTTC; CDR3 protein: CASGSPLTGLEQFF
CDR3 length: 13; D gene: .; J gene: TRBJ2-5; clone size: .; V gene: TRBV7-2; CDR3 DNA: TGTGCCAGCAGCTTAAATCGGGAAGAGACCCAGTACTTC; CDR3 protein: CASSLNREETQYF
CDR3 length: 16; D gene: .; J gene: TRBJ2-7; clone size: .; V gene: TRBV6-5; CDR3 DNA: TGTGCCAGCAGTTACAGTTTGGGGGACGGTACCTACGAGCAGTACTTC; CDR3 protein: CASSYSLGDGTYEQYF
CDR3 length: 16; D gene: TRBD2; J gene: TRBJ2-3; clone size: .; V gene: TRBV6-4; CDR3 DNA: TGTGCCAGCAGTGTCGACCATAGCGGGGGCACAGATACGCAGTATTTT; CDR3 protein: CASSVDHSGGTDTQYF
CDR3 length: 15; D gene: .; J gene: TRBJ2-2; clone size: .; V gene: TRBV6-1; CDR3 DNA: TGTGCCAGCAGTGTGGGCCGCCCGAACACCGGGGAGCTGTTTTTT; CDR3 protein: CASSVGRPNTGELFF
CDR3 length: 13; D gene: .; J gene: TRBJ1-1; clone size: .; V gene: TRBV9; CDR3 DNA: TGTGCCAGCAGCGTAGATTCGTACACTGAAGCTTTCTTT; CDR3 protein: CASSVDSYTEAFF
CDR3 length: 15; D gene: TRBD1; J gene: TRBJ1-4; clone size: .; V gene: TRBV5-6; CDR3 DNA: TGTGCCAGCAGCCAATTCGACAGGGGGCATGAAAAACTGTTTTTT; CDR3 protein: CASSQFDRGHEKLFF
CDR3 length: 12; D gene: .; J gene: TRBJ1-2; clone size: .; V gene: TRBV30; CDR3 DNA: TGTGCCTGGAGTGTACCTTATGAGGGCTACACCTTC; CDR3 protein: CAWSVPYEGYTF
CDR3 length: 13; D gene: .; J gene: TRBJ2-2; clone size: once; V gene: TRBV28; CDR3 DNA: TGTGCCAGCAGAATCGGACCGTCAGGGGAGCTGTTTTTT; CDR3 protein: CASRIGPSGELFF
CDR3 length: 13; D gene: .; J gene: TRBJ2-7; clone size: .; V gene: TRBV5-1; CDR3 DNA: TGCGCCAGCAGCTTAGGGAGCTCCTACGAGCAGTACTTC; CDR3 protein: CASSLGSSYEQYF
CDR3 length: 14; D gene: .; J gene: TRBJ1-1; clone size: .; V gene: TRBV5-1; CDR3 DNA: TGCGCCAGCAGCCGTGAGGGATGGAACACTGAAGCTTTCTTT; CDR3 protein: CASSREGWNTEAFF
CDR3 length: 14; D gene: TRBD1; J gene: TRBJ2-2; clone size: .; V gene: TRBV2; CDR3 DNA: TGTGCCAGCAGGGGACAGCGGAACACCGGGGAGCTGTTTTTT; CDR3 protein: CASRGQRNTGELFF
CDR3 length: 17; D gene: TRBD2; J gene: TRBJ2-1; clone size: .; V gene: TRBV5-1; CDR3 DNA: TGCGCCAGCAGCTCTGGGGATCTAGCGGGAGGGCCAATTGAGCAGTTCTTC; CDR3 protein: CASSSGDLAGGPIEQFF
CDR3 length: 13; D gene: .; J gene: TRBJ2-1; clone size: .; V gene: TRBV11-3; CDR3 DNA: TGTGCCAGCAGCTTATCAGCCAACAATGAGCAGTTCTTC; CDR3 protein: CASSLSANNEQFF
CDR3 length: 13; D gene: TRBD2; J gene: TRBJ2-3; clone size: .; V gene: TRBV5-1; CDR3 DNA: TGCGCCAGCAGGCGGGAGAGCACAGATACGCAGTATTTT; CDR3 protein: CASRRESTDTQYF
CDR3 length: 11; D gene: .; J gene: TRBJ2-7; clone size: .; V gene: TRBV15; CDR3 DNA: TGTGCCACCAGCAGAGCCTACGAGCAGTACTTC; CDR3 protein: CATSRAYEQYF
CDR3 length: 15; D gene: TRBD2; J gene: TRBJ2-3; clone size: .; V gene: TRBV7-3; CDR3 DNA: TGTGCCAGCAGCGGCGGGACTAGCGGGACAGATACGCAGTATTTT; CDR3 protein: CASSGGTSGTDTQYF
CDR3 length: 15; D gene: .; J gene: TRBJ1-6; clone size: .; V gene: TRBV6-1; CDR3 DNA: TGTGCCAGCAGGGGAGAGGGGGGATATAATTCACCCCTCCACTTT; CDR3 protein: CASRGEGGYNSPLHF
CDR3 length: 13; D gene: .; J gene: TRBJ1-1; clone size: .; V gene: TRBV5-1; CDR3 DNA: TGCGCCAGCAGCTTGGGGGACGTAGATGAAGCTTTCTTT; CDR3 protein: CASSLGDVDEAFF
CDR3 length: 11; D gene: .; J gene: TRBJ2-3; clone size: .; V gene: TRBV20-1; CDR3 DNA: TGCAGTCCCCATTCCGTGGATACGCAGTATTTT; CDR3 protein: CSPHSVDTQYF
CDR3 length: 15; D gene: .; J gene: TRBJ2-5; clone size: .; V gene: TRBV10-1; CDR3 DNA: TGCGCCAGCAGCCGACAGGGTTGGGGAGGAGAGACCCAGTACTTC; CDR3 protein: CASSRQGWGGETQYF
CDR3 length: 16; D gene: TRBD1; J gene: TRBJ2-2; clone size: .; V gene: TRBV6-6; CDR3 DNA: TGTGCCAGCAGGGGTCGGACAGGGAGGTTCTCCGGGGAGCTGTTTTTT; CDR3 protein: CASRGRTGRFSGELFF
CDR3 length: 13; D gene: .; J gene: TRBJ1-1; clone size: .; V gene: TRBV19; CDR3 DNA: TGTGCCAGTAGTATCAAAGGGAGGACTGAAGCTTTCTTT; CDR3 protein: CASSIKGRTEAFF
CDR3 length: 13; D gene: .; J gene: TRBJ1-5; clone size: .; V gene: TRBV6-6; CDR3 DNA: TGTGCCAGCACCCCGGGACAAGGTCAGCCCCAGCATTTT; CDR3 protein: CASTPGQGQPQHF
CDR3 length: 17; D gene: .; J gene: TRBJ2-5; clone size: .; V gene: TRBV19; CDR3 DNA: TGTGCCAGTAGTAAAGGGGTGGGGAGTCTCTCCCAAGAGACCCAGTACTTC; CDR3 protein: CASSKGVGSLSQETQYF
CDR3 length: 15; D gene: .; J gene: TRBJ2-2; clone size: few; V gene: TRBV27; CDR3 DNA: TGTGCCAGCAGTCCTTTGACAGGTCGCACCGGGGAGCTGTTTTTT; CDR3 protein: CASSPLTGRTGELFF
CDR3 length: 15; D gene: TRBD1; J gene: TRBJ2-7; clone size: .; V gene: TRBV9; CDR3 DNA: TGTGCCAGCAGCCCAGCAGGGACAGGGACCTACGAGCAGTACTTC; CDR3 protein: CASSPAGTGTYEQYF
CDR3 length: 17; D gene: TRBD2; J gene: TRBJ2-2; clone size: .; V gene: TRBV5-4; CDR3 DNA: TGTGCCAGCAGCTTCGGGACTAGCGGGAGAGGGCCCGGGGAGCTGTTTTTT; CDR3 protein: CASSFGTSGRGPGELFF
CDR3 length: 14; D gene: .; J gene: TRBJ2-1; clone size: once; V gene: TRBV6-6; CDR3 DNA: TGTGCCAGCAGCCCAAGGGGAGCCGGCAATGAGCAGTTCTTC; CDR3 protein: CASSPRGAGNEQFF
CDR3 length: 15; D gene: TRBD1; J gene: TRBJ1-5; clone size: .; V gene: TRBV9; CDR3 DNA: TGTGCCAGCAGCGCGGGGACAGGGAGCAATCAGCCCCAGCATTTT; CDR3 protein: CASSAGTGSNQPQHF
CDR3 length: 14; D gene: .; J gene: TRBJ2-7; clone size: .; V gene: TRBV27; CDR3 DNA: TGTGCCAGCAGTTTAAAGGGGGGAGGGTACGAGCAGTACTTC; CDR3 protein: CASSLKGGGYEQYF
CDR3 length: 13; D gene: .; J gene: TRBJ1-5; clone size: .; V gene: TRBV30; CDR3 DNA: TGTGCCTGGTCAGGTACGAGCAATCAGCCCCAGCATTTT; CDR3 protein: CAWSGTSNQPQHF
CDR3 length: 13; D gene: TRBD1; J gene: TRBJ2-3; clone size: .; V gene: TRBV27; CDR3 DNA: TGTGCCAGCAGTTTACCAGGGGGAGATACGCAGTATTTT; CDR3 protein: CASSLPGGDTQYF
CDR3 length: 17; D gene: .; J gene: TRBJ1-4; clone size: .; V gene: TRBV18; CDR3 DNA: TGTGCCAGCTCACCACTGACCCTAGGTGGGACTAATGAAAAACTGTTTTTT; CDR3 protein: CASSPLTLGGTNEKLFF
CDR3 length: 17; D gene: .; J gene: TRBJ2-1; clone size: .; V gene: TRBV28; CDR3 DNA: TGTGCCAGCAGCTTACGCTCGGGGGTCTATGGTTCTGATGAGCAGTTCTTC; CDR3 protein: CASSLRSGVYGSDEQFF
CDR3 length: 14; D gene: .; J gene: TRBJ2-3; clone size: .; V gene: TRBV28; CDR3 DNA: TGTGCCAGCGTCGGAGGACCTCTCACAGATACGCAGTATTTT; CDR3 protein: CASVGGPLTDTQYF
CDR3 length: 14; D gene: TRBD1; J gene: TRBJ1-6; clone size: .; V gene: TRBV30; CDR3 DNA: TGTGCCTGTACCCGGGACAGGGTGAATTCACCCCTCCACTTT; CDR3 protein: CACTRDRVNSPLHF
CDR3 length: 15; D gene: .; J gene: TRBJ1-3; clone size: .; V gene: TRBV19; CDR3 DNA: TGTGCCAGTAGTCGGTCGACCCTCTCTGGAAACACCATATATTTT; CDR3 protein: CASSRSTLSGNTIYF
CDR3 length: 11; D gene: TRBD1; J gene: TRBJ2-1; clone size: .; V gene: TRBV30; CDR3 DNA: TGTGCCTGGAGTAAGACAGGGCGGCAGTTCTTC; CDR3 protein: CAWSKTGRQFF
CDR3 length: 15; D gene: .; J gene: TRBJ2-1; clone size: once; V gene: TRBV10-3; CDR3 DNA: TGTGCCATCAAAGGCGACTATCAAGACCACAATGAGCAGTTCTTC; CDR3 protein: CAIKGDYQDHNEQFF
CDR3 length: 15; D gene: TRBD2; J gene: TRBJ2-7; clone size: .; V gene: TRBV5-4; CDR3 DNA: TGTGCCAGCAGCTTGGGCCTAGCGGGAACCTACGAGCAGTACTTC; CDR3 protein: CASSLGLAGTYEQYF
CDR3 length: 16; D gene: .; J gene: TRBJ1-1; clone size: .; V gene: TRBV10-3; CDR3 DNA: TGTGCCATCAGTGAGTCGAATGAGTTGGGGAACACTGAAGCTTTCTTT; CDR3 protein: CAISESNELGNTEAFF